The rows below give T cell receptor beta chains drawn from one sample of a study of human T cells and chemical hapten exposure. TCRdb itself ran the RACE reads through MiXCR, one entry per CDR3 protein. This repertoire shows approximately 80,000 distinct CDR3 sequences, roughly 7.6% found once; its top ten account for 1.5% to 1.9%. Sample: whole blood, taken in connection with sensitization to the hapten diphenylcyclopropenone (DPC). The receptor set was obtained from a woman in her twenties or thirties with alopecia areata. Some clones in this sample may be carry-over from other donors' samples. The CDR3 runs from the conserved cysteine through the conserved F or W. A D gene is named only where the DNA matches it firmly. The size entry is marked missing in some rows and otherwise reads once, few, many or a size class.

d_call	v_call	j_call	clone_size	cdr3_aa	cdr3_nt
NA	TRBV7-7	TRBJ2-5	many	CASSSVRTTGRKETQYF	TGTGCCAGCAGCTCAGTGAGAACTACAGGGAGAAAAGAGACCCAGTACTTC
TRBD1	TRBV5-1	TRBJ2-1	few	CASSRGTGNEQFF	TGCGCCAGCAGCCGCGGGACAGGGAATGAGCAGTTCTTC
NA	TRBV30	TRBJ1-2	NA	CAWSVRGGGIGYTF	TGTGCCTGGAGTGTACGCGGGGGAGGCATTGGCTACACCTTC
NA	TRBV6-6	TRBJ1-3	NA	CASSYPPARGSRSGNTIYF	TGTGCCAGCAGTTACCCCCCTGCGAGGGGATCCCGCTCTGGAAACACCATATATTTT
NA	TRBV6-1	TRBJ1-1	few	CASHEQMNTEAFF	TGTGCCAGCCATGAACAGATGAACACTGAAGCTTTCTTT
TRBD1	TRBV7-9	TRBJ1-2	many	CASSLPQGKFYTF	TGTGCCAGCAGCTTACCACAGGGGAAATTTTACACCTTC
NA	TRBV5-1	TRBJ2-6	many	CASSHGTNSGANVLTF	TGCGCCAGCAGCCACGGGACCAACTCTGGGGCCAACGTCCTGACTTTC
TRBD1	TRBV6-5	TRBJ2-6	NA	CATSRQGLGGANVLTF	TGTGCCACCTCCCGACAGGGATTGGGAGGGGCCAACGTCCTGACTTTC
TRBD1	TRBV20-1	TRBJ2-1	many	CSADDRGLSNEQFF	TGCAGTGCTGACGACAGGGGGCTGAGCAATGAGCAGTTCTTC
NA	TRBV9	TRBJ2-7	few	CASSLVATSSYEQYF	TGTGCCAGCAGCCTGGTTGCGACTAGCTCCTACGAGCAGTACTTC
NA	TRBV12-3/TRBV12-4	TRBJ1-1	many	CASSFRQAFTEAFF	TGTGCCAGCAGTTTTCGACAGGCGTTCACTGAAGCTTTCTTT
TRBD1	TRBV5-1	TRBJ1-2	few	CASSQDGQGYGYTF	TGCGCCAGCAGCCAAGATGGACAGGGCTATGGCTACACCTTC
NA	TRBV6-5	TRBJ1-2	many	CASKEAGHNYGYTF	TGTGCCAGCAAGGAAGCAGGTCATAACTATGGCTACACCTTC
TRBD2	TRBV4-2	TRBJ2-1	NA	CASSIPSGGAVEQFF	TGTGCCAGCAGCATTCCTAGCGGGGGGGCAGTTGAGCAGTTCTTC
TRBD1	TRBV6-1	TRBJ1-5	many	CASSERTGSNQPQHF	TGTGCCAGCAGTGAGCGGACAGGTAGCAATCAGCCCCAGCACTTT
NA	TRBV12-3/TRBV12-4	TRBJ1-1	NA	CASHGGGLTEAFF	TGTGCCAGCCACGGTGGGGGGCTCACTGAAGCTTTCTTT
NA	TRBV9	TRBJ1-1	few	CASSVAVGRDTEAFF	TGTGCCAGCAGCGTAGCTGTGGGAAGGGACACTGAAGCTTTCTTT
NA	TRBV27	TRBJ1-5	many	CASSFGSSNQPQHF	TGTGCCAGCAGTTTCGGATCCAGCAATCAGCCCCAGCATTTT
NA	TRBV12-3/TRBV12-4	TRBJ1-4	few	CASSLGLLPGREKLFF	TGTGCCAGCAGTTTAGGGCTCCTACCGGGGAGGGAAAAACTGTTTTTT
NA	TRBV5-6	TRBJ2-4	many	CASSLQGAEAKNIQYF	TGTGCCAGCAGCTTGCAAGGGGCAGAAGCCAAAAACATTCAGTACTTC
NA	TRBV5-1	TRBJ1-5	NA	CASSLAGNSNQPQHF	TGCGCCAGCAGCTTGGCTGGGAATAGCAATCAGCCCCAGCATTTT
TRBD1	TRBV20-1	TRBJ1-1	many	CSARDIQGRLNTEAFF	TGCAGTGCTAGAGATATACAGGGGAGGCTGAACACTGAAGCTTTCTTT
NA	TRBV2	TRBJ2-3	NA	CASSGLLGTDTQYF	TGTGCCAGCAGTGGCCTTCTTGGCACAGATACGCAGTATTTT
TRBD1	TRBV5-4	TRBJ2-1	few	CASSSGQGVGEQFF	TGTGCCAGCAGCTCGGGACAGGGGGTGGGTGAGCAGTTCTTC
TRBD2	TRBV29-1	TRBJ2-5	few	CSVYRSSGQETQYF	TGCAGCGTTTACCGATCTAGCGGGCAAGAGACCCAGTACTTC
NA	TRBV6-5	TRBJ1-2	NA	CASSTRVAYGYTF	TGTGCCAGCAGCACACGTGTCGCCTATGGCTACACCTTC
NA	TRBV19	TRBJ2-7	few	CASSSDLTVSYEQYF	TGTGCCAGTAGTTCGGATCTCACAGTCTCCTACGAGCAGTACTTC
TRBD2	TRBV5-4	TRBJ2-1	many	CASSLGSSGGPNEQFF	TGTGCCAGCAGCTTGGGATCTAGCGGGGGGCCCAATGAGCAGTTCTTC
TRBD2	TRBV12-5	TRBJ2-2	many	CASGGRLAGGSGELFF	TGTGCTAGTGGTGGCCGACTAGCGGGGGGATCCGGGGAGCTGTTTTTT
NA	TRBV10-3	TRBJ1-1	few	CAISEGPNTEAFF	TGTGCCATCAGTGAAGGTCCGAACACTGAAGCTTTCTTT
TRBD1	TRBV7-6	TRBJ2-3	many	CASSPAGGAGDF	TGTGCCAGCAGCCCGGCAGGGGGCGCAGGCGATTTT
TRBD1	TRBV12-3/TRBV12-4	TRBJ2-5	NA	CTSSPTSRIDRGVETQYF	TGTACCAGCAGCCCTACCTCTCGGATCGACAGGGGGGTAGAGACCCAGTACTTC
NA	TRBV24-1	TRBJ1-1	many	CATSEGTAGVEAFF	TGTGCCACCAGTGAGGGTACGGCCGGGGTTGAAGCTTTCTTT
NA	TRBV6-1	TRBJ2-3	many	CASSLGSGRTDTQYF	TGTGCCAGCAGTCTAGGAAGCGGGCGCACAGATACGCAGTATTTT
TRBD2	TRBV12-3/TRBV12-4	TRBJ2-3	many	CASSKQAGGRGTDTQYF	TGTGCCAGCAGTAAACAAGCGGGGGGGCGCGGCACAGATACGCAGTATTTT
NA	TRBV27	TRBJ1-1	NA	CASSLRGDTKAFF	TGTGCCAGCAGTTTAAGAGGGGACACTAAAGCTTTCTTT
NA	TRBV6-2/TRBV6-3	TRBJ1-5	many	CASGGTINQPQHF	TGTGCCAGCGGGGGGACTATCAATCAGCCCCAGCATTTT
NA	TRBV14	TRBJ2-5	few	CASSGGETQYF	TGTGCCAGCAGCGGAGGGGAGACCCAGTACTTC
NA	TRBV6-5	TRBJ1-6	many	CASSYSTQGRDSPLHF	TGTGCCAGCAGTTACTCGACCCAGGGAAGGGATTCACCCCTCCACTTT
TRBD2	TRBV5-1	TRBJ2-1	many	CASRERESYNEQFF	TGCGCCAGCAGGGAGCGGGAGTCCTACAATGAGCAGTTCTTC
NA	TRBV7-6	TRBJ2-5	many	CASSPSLETQYF	TGTGCCAGCAGTCCCAGCCTAGAGACCCAGTACTTC
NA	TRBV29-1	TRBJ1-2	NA	CSVEVMVMGGYGYTF	TGCAGCGTTGAAGTGATGGTAATGGGAGGCTATGGCTACACCTTC
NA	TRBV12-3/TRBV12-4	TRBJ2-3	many	CASSSDGTDTQYF	TGTGCCAGCAGCTCTGACGGCACAGATACGCAGTATTTT
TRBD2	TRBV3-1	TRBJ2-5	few	CASSQGAGDEETQYF	TGTGCCAGCAGCCAAGGAGCGGGGGACGAAGAGACCCAGTACTTC
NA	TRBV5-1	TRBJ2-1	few	CASSRGLRAEQFF	TGCGCCAGCAGCCGGGGGTTGAGAGCGGAGCAGTTCTTC
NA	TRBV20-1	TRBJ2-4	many	CSARDREFFAKNIQYF	TGCAGTGCTAGAGACAGGGAATTTTTCGCCAAAAACATTCAGTACTTC
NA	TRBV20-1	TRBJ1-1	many	CSAVPGARTEAFF	TGCAGTGCTGTGCCCGGGGCGCGTACTGAAGCTTTCTTT
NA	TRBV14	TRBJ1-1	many	CASSQKRVRTEAFF	TGTGCCAGCAGCCAAAAAAGGGTGCGGACTGAAGCTTTCTTT
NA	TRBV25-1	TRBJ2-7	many	CASSAAGPPTYEQYF	TGTGCCAGCAGTGCAGCAGGGCCCCCGACCTACGAGCAGTACTTC
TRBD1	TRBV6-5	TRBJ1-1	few	CASSQGGNMNTEAFF	TGTGCCAGCAGTCAAGGGGGCAACATGAACACTGAAGCTTTCTTT
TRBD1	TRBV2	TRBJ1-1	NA	CASKRVTGRTEAFF	TGTGCCAGCAAAAGGGTGACAGGGAGGACTGAAGCTTTCTTT
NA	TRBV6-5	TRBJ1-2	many	CASSYEWSGDSGYTF	TGTGCCAGCAGTTACGAATGGTCCGGGGATAGTGGCTACACCTTC
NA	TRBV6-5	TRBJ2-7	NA	CASSYEGRGFYEQYF	TGTGCCAGCAGTTACGAGGGACGAGGGTTCTACGAGCAGTACTTC
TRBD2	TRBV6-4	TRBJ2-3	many	CASSVGGGSTDTQYF	TGTGCCAGCAGTGTTGGCGGGGGGAGCACAGATACGCAGTATTTT
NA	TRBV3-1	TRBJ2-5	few	CASSQETETQYF	TGTGCCAGCAGCCAAGAGACAGAGACCCAGTACTTC